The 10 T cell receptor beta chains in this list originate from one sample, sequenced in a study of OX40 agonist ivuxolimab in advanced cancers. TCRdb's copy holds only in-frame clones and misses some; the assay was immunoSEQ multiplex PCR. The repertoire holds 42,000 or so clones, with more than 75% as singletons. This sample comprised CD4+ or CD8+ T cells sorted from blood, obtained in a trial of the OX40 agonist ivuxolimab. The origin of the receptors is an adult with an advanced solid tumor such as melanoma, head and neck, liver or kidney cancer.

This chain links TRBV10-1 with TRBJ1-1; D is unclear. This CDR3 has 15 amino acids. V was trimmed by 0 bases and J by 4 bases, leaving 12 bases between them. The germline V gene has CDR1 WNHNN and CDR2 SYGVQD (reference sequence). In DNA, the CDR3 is TGCGCCAGCAGTGAGTCGACGGAAGGCGGCACTGAAGCTTTCTTT. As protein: CASSESTEGGTEAFF.

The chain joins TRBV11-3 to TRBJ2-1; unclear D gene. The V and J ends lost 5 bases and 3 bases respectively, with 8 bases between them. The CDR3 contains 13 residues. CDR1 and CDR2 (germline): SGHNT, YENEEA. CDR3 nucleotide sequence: TGTGCCAGCAGCGTGGAGAACTACAATGAGCAGTTCTTC. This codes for CASSVENYNEQFF.

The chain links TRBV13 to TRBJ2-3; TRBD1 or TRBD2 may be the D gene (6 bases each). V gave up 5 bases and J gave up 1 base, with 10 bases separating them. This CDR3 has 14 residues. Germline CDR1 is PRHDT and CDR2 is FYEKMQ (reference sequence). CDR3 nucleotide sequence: TGTGCCAGCAGCCCGAGGGGGGGCACAGATACGCAGTATTTT. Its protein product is CASSPRGGTDTQYF.

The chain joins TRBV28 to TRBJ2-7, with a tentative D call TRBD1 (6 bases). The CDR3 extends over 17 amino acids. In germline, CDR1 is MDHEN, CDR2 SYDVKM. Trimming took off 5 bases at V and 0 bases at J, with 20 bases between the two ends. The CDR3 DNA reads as TGTGCCAGCAGTCTCCAGGGGAGCGGAACTTACTCCTACGAGCAGTACTTC. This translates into CASSLQGSGTYSYEQYF.

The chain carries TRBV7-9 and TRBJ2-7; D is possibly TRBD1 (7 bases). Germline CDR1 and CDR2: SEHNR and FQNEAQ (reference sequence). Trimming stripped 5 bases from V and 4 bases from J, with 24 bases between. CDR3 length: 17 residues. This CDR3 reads CASSRGGGQGFGYEQYF. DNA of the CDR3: TGTGCCAGCAGCCGTGGAGGGGGCCAGGGGTTTGGGTACGAGCAGTACTTC.

CDR3 bases: TGTGCCAGCAGGCGGAGTTTGGAGGCGGGCACTGAAGCTTTCTTT. Its protein product is CASRRSLEAGTEAFF. V is TRBV4-2 and J is TRBJ1-1; the D is unclear. Trimming removed 6 bases from V and 4 bases from J, with 18 bases in between. The CDR3 has 15 amino acids. Germline V gene lookup returns CDR1 LGHNA and CDR2 YNFKEQ.

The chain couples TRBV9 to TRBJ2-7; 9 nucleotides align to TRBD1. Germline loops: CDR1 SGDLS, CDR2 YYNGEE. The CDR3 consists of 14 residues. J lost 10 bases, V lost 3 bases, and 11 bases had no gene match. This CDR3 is CASSAGQGTSEQYF. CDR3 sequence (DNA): TGTGCCAGCAGCGCGGGACAGGGTACATCGGAACAGTACTTC.

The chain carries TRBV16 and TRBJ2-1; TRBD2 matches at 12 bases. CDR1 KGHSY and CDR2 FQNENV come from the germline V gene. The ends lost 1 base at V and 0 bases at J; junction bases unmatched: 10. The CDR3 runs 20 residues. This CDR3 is CASSQWDPSGGASSYNEQFF. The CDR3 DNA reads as TGTGCCAGCAGCCAATGGGATCCTAGCGGGGGGGCGTCCTCCTACAATGAGCAGTTCTTC.

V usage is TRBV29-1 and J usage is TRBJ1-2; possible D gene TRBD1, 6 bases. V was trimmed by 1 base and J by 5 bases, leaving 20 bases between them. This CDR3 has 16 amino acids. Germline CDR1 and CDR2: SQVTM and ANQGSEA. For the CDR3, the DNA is TGCAGCGTTGAAGCCAGACGTAGGGGGGAATATTATGGCTACACCTTC. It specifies CSVEARRRGEYYGYTF.

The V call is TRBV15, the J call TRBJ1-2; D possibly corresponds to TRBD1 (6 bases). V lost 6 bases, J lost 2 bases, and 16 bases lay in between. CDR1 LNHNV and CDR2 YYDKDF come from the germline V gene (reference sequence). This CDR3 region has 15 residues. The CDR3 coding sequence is TGTGCCACCAGTGTGGGGGGCGAGGTGAACTATGGCTACACCTTC. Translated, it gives CATSVGGEVNYGYTF.